The present TCR beta chain was sequenced within a study of OX40 agonist ivuxolimab in advanced cancers. The study, taken as a whole, reports: Part of the nonresponder group also had normalized T-cell clonal expansion that was low. Averaged across samples, CD8+ T cells carried more expanded clones than CD4+ did.

As regards this clone: Its specificity is not known.

Germline V CDR1 and CDR2: ENHRY, SYGVKD. The CDR3 covers 12 residues. V was clipped by 10 bases and J by 3 bases; unmatched bases: 5. The method was immunoSEQ multiplex PCR; TCRdb's version includes in-frame clones alone and lacks a portion of them. The table shows roughly 71,000 clones, with 85% occurring only once. Sequenced material: CD4+ or CD8+ T cells sorted from blood, taken in a trial of the OX40 agonist ivuxolimab. This rearrangement joins TRBV10-3 to TRBJ2-7; TRBD2 matches at 8 bases. The receptor's source is an adult with an advanced solid tumor such as melanoma, head and neck, liver or kidney cancer. The CDR3 sequence: CATGGGDYEQYF. CDR3 DNA: TGTGCCACCGGGGGGGGCGACTACGAGCAGTACTTC.